A selection of T cell receptor beta chains follows, all from one sample in a study of T cell repertoires in cytomegalovirus infection. TCRdb fed the reads into MiXCR, producing one record per CDR3 protein. Among roughly 230,000 distinct CDR3 sequences listed, 6% to 8% were seen once. Sequencing used PBMCs. The receptors here all came from a human donor in good health (CMV status not recorded). Some clones in this sample may be carry-over from other donors' samples. CDR3s include the opening cysteine and the closing phenylalanine or tryptophan. Fields, in order: CDR3 protein, CDR3 DNA, J gene, D gene, V gene, clone size. D genes are given only for firm matches. Clone size is not always given. Where it is, it says once, few, many or a class for expanded clones.

CASRRGVNEQFF	TGTGCCAGCAGACGAGGGGTCAATGAGCAGTTCTTC	TRBJ2-1	-	TRBV7-2	many
CASSPRERTMNEQFF	TGTGCCAGCAGTCCTAGGGAAAGAACGATGAATGAGCAGTTCTTC	TRBJ2-1	-	TRBV12-3/TRBV12-4	many
CASSLEAGGEQFF	TGTGCCAGCAGCTTAGAGGCGGGGGGTGAGCAGTTCTTC	TRBJ2-1	TRBD2	TRBV7-2	many
CASTGDRTYLTKNIQYF	TGCGCCAGCACTGGGGACAGGACCTATCTAACCAAAAACATTCAGTACTTC	TRBJ2-4	TRBD1	TRBV23-1	many
CASSLGPRNTEAFF	TGTGCCAGCAGCTTGGGACCCAGGAACACTGAAGCTTTCTTT	TRBJ1-1	-	TRBV11-2	many
CASSLRGGMGNTIYF	TGTGCCAGCAGCTTAAGAGGTGGCATGGGAAACACCATATATTTT	TRBJ1-3	-	TRBV7-3	many
CASSQSPGGPETQYF	TGTGCCAGCAGCCAGAGTCCGGGGGGGCCTGAGACCCAGTACTTC	TRBJ2-5	TRBD2	TRBV6-2/TRBV6-3	few
CASSYWYTEAFF	TGTGCCAGCAGCTACTGGTACACTGAAGCTTTCTTT	TRBJ1-1	-	TRBV7-2	many
CASSESVKETQYF	TGTGCCAGCAGTGAATCCGTAAAGGAGACCCAGTACTTC	TRBJ2-5	-	TRBV2	few
CSAASVGQNTDTQYF	TGCAGTGCTGCGAGTGTGGGACAGAACACAGATACGCAGTATTTT	TRBJ2-3	TRBD1	TRBV20-1	many
CASSLGATEAFF	TGTGCCAGCAGCTTAGGGGCCACTGAAGCTTTCTTT	TRBJ1-1	-	TRBV7-9	many
CAGGETPPDTQYF	TGTGCCGGGGGGGAGACACCTCCAGATACGCAGTATTTT	TRBJ2-3	TRBD2	TRBV2	-
CASSAQGQIPSGYGYTF	TGTGCCAGCAGCGCACAGGGTCAGATACCCTCTGGCTATGGCTACACCTTC	TRBJ1-2	-	TRBV12-3/TRBV12-4	few
CASSLAGGQETQYF	TGTGCCAGCAGCTTAGCGGGCGGGCAAGAGACCCAGTACTTC	TRBJ2-5	-	TRBV7-2	many
CASRAGTYNEQFF	TGTGCCAGCAGAGCCGGGACCTACAATGAGCAGTTCTTC	TRBJ2-1	-	TRBV12-3/TRBV12-4	many
CASNRGRDEKLFF	TGTGCCAGTAACAGGGGGCGCGATGAAAAACTGTTTTTT	TRBJ1-4	TRBD1	TRBV4-2	few
CASSTTGMNTEAFF	TGTGCCAGCAGCACCACCGGGATGAACACTGAAGCTTTCTTT	TRBJ1-1	-	TRBV7-3	many